The T cell receptor (beta chain) described here comes from a study of blood T cell repertoires in COVID-19. The overall study: Samples representing acute and convalescent COVID-19 were sourced from the United States, Italy and Spain. PBMCs, B-cell-depleted T cells, or T cells provided the cDNA or gDNA that made up the material.

How the authors handled the data: By means of reference gene primer amplification, nucleated cell counts were estimated. Libraries were prepared by immunoSEQ multiplex PCR; TCRdb keeps only in-frame clonotypes and omits some of them. V and J calls and clone size are copied from that table; D and trimming were computed from the DNA. The data contain about 52,000 clones, roughly four fifths of them singletons. The CDR3 sequence is 19 residues long. V lost 3 bases and J 7 bases, leaving 26 bases between the germline ends. Germline-derived CDR1 and CDR2 are SGHRS and YFSETQ. This clone occurred a few times.

The clonotype originates from a man aged 65 to 85 with active COVID-19. The source material was peripheral blood. The chain employs TRBV5-1 and TRBJ1-6; no clear D. The CDR3 spells CASSSGIWGLAAPNSPLHF. In DNA, the CDR3 is TGCGCCAGCAGCTCGGGGATCTGGGGTCTAGCGGCACCCAATTCACCCCTCCACTTT.